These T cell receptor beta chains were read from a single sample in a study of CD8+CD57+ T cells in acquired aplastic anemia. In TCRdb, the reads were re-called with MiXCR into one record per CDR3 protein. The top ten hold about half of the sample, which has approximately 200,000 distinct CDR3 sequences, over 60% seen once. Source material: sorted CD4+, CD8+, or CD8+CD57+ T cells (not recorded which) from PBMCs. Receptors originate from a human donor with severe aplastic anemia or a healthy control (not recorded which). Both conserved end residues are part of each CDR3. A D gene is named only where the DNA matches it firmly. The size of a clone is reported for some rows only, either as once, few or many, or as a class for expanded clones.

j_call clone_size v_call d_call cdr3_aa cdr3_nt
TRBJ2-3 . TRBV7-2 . CASSPYGTSTDTQYF TGTGCCAGCAGCCCATACGGTACAAGCACAGATACGCAGTATTTT
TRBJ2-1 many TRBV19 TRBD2 CASSIMSTSGSNEQFF TGTGCCAGTAGTATAATGTCGACTAGCGGATCTAATGAGCAGTTCTTC
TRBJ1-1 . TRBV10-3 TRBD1 CAIRTGERGGQNTEAFF TGTGCCATCCGGACAGGAGAGCGCGGGGGGCAAAACACTGAAGCTTTCTTT
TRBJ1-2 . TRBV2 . CASSADTYYGYTF TGTGCCAGCAGCGCTGACACATACTATGGCTACACCTTC
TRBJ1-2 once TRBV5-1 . CASSPPRGNYGYTF TGCGCCAGCAGCCCACCCCGGGGTAACTATGGCTACACCTTC
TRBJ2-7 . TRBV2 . CASISTAAYEQYF TGTGCCAGCATTAGCACAGCCGCGTACGAGCAGTACTTC
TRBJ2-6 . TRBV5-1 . CASSSGLSGANVLTF TGCGCCAGCAGCTCTGGACTTTCTGGGGCCAACGTCCTGACTTTC
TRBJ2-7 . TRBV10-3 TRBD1 CAISEGQVNYEQYF TGTGCCATCAGTGAGGGACAGGTTAACTACGAGCAGTACTTC
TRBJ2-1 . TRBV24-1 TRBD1 CATSDLSGTGTYNEQFF TGTGCCACCAGTGATTTGTCGGGGACAGGTACCTACAATGAGCAGTTCTTC
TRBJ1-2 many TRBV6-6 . CASSSLGHLRTNYGYTF TGTGCCAGCAGTTCCCTGGGGCATCTACGCACTAACTATGGCTACACCTTC
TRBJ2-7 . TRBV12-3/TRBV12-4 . CASSIAGPASYEQYF TGTGCCAGCAGCATCGCAGGACCCGCGTCCTACGAGCAGTACTTC
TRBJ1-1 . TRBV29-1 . CSVRRALNTEAFF TGCAGCGTACGCAGGGCCCTAAACACTGAAGCTTTCTTT
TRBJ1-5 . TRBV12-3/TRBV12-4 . CASSWGRSGQPQHF TGTGCCAGCAGTTGGGGACGATCTGGCCAGCCCCAGCATTTT
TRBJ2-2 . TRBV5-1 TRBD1 CASSERTGAGELFF TGCGCCAGCAGCGAAAGGACAGGGGCCGGGGAGCTGTTTTTT
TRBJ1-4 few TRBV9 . CASSPRVAGGQGEKLFF TGTGCCAGCAGCCCCCGGGTAGCGGGGGGGCAGGGTGAAAAACTGTTTTTT
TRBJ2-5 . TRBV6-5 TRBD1 CASSPGQEWETQYF TGTGCCAGCAGCCCCGGACAGGAGTGGGAGACCCAGTACTTC
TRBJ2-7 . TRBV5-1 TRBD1 CASRWGRDRATYEQYF TGCGCCAGCCGCTGGGGAAGGGACAGGGCTACCTACGAGCAGTACTTC
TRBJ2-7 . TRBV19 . CASSHNGYREFYEQYF TGTGCCAGTAGTCATAATGGGTACAGGGAATTCTACGAGCAGTACTTC
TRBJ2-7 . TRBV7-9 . CASSLGGTDSYEQYF TGTGCCAGCAGCTTAGGAGGGACGGACTCGTACGAGCAGTACTTC
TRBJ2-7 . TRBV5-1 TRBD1 CASSSIPGQGYEQYF TGCGCCAGCAGCTCGATCCCCGGACAGGGCTACGAGCAGTACTTC
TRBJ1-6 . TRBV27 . CASSLFRGSYNSPLHF TGTGCCAGCAGTTTATTTCGGGGCTCCTATAATTCACCCCTCCACTTT